This T cell receptor (beta chain) was profiled in a study of cytomegalovirus exposure and HLA in healthy donors. Here immunoSEQ multiplex PCR was the method, and the copy in TCRdb shows in-frame clones only, minus some. The table has roughly 59,000 clones, more than 85% seen once; the top ten hold 5.3%. This clone occurred once. This receptor was identified in a young man in good health and CMV-seropositive. Sample: PBMCs.

The CDR3 reads CAWRTRVSTDTQYF. The CDR3 DNA is TGTGCCTGGAGAACCCGGGTCAGCACAGATACGCAGTATTTT. The chain combines TRBV30 with TRBJ2-3; D unresolved. Germline V gene data show CDR1 as GTSNPN and CDR2 as SVGIG (reference sequence). The V end was cut by 3 bases, the J end by 0 bases, with 10 bases between. The CDR3 is made up of 14 amino acids.